This is a list of T cell receptor beta chains from one sample in a study of cytomegalovirus exposure and HLA in healthy donors. Assay used: immunoSEQ multiplex PCR; TCRdb lists only in-frame clones, some missing. The sample yields 95,000 to 110,000 clones, around 80% seen once. Sequenced input: PBMCs. Receptor source: a man younger than 40 in good health and CMV-seropositive. Both conserved end residues are part of each CDR3. Each record gives: V gene, D gene, J gene, clone size, CDR3 protein. The D gene is left open where the match is weak. For some rows the clone size is stated as once, few or many, or as a class when expanded; others skip it.

v_call: TRBV18; d_call: NA; j_call: TRBJ2-7; clone_size: NA; cdr3_aa: CASSPDSYEQYF
v_call: TRBV5-6; d_call: NA; j_call: TRBJ1-3; clone_size: NA; cdr3_aa: CASSFSPQENTIYF
v_call: TRBV7-9; d_call: NA; j_call: TRBJ2-1; clone_size: once; cdr3_aa: CSSSFIQIRLNEQFF
v_call: TRBV7-2; d_call: NA; j_call: TRBJ1-4; clone_size: NA; cdr3_aa: CASRDRTTNEKLFF
v_call: TRBV6-5; d_call: TRBD2; j_call: TRBJ2-3; clone_size: NA; cdr3_aa: CASSYGLAGGADTQYF
v_call: TRBV19; d_call: TRBD2; j_call: TRBJ2-7; clone_size: NA; cdr3_aa: CASSNSTRGAYEQYF
v_call: TRBV19; d_call: TRBD1; j_call: TRBJ1-2; clone_size: NA; cdr3_aa: CASSIGRDRDGYTF
v_call: TRBV19; d_call: TRBD1; j_call: TRBJ1-1; clone_size: NA; cdr3_aa: CASSMMDRAQAFF
v_call: TRBV12-5; d_call: TRBD1; j_call: TRBJ1-5; clone_size: NA; cdr3_aa: CASGLRGRGGSNQPQHF
v_call: TRBV4-2; d_call: NA; j_call: TRBJ2-3; clone_size: NA; cdr3_aa: CASSQGGGGLFGTDTQYF
v_call: TRBV5-6; d_call: NA; j_call: TRBJ1-5; clone_size: NA; cdr3_aa: CASSLMDRPNQPQHF
v_call: TRBV6-1; d_call: TRBD1; j_call: TRBJ1-6; clone_size: NA; cdr3_aa: CASSGRGNSPLHF
v_call: TRBV19; d_call: TRBD2; j_call: TRBJ2-1; clone_size: NA; cdr3_aa: CASSPLAGSVNEQFF
v_call: TRBV30; d_call: TRBD2; j_call: TRBJ2-3; clone_size: NA; cdr3_aa: CAWSVLAGRTDTQYF
v_call: TRBV19; d_call: NA; j_call: TRBJ1-3; clone_size: NA; cdr3_aa: CASSPQVGTGNTIYF
v_call: TRBV5-4; d_call: TRBD2; j_call: TRBJ2-1; clone_size: NA; cdr3_aa: CASSWGTSGGYSEQFF
v_call: TRBV5-8; d_call: TRBD1; j_call: TRBJ1-4; clone_size: NA; cdr3_aa: CASRPTGFNNEKLFF
v_call: TRBV11-2; d_call: NA; j_call: TRBJ2-5; clone_size: few; cdr3_aa: CASSLAVQETQYF
v_call: TRBV6-1; d_call: NA; j_call: TRBJ1-2; clone_size: NA; cdr3_aa: CASSEADRGSGYTF
v_call: TRBV11-2; d_call: NA; j_call: TRBJ1-1; clone_size: NA; cdr3_aa: CASSLDRPQDRFEGFF
v_call: TRBV7-6; d_call: NA; j_call: TRBJ2-1; clone_size: NA; cdr3_aa: CASSSNYRKLFF
v_call: TRBV5-6; d_call: NA; j_call: TRBJ2-4; clone_size: NA; cdr3_aa: CASSLGSGVAKNSQYF
v_call: TRBV27; d_call: NA; j_call: TRBJ1-4; clone_size: NA; cdr3_aa: CASSRKTNPQVATNEKLFF
v_call: TRBV6-1; d_call: NA; j_call: TRBJ1-1; clone_size: NA; cdr3_aa: CASSQQGMNTEAFF
v_call: TRBV6-5; d_call: TRBD1; j_call: TRBJ2-3; clone_size: once; cdr3_aa: CASSYGQGSTDTQYF
v_call: TRBV6-6; d_call: NA; j_call: TRBJ1-6; clone_size: NA; cdr3_aa: CASSYDGGVNSPLHF
v_call: TRBV5-1; d_call: NA; j_call: TRBJ2-5; clone_size: once; cdr3_aa: CASSFSPGETQYF
v_call: TRBV18; d_call: NA; j_call: TRBJ2-6; clone_size: NA; cdr3_aa: CASSPRQALSSGANVLTF
v_call: TRBV2; d_call: NA; j_call: TRBJ2-2; clone_size: NA; cdr3_aa: CASSAQGMGGELFF
v_call: TRBV19; d_call: NA; j_call: TRBJ1-1; clone_size: once; cdr3_aa: CASSIMATANTEAFF
v_call: TRBV6-1; d_call: TRBD1; j_call: TRBJ1-1; clone_size: NA; cdr3_aa: CASRDRSMNTEAFF
v_call: TRBV6-1; d_call: TRBD1; j_call: TRBJ1-5; clone_size: NA; cdr3_aa: CASGGAGGRGFWPQHF
v_call: TRBV2; d_call: NA; j_call: TRBJ1-6; clone_size: once; cdr3_aa: CASSEYGGPGGNSPLHF
v_call: TRBV19; d_call: NA; j_call: TRBJ1-1; clone_size: NA; cdr3_aa: CASIRDINTEAFF
v_call: TRBV21-1; d_call: NA; j_call: TRBJ2-3; clone_size: NA; cdr3_aa: CASSKLSPGGFTSTDTQYF
v_call: TRBV18; d_call: NA; j_call: TRBJ2-7; clone_size: NA; cdr3_aa: CASSPRGHQYEQYF
v_call: TRBV7-3; d_call: NA; j_call: TRBJ1-6; clone_size: NA; cdr3_aa: CASSSGWNSPLHF
v_call: TRBV21-1; d_call: NA; j_call: TRBJ1-5; clone_size: NA; cdr3_aa: CASSNRDSQPQHF
v_call: TRBV18; d_call: TRBD1; j_call: TRBJ1-5; clone_size: NA; cdr3_aa: CASSFGQGREPQHF
v_call: TRBV25-1; d_call: TRBD1; j_call: TRBJ2-7; clone_size: NA; cdr3_aa: CASSELGQGSYSYEQYF
v_call: TRBV19; d_call: TRBD2; j_call: TRBJ2-3; clone_size: NA; cdr3_aa: CASGMSGGAPYTQYF
v_call: TRBV7-7; d_call: TRBD1; j_call: TRBJ2-7; clone_size: NA; cdr3_aa: CASSPRPPGTGTYEQYF
v_call: TRBV7-3; d_call: TRBD1; j_call: TRBJ2-6; clone_size: NA; cdr3_aa: CASSPGQGLNSGANGLTF
v_call: TRBV10-3; d_call: NA; j_call: TRBJ1-1; clone_size: NA; cdr3_aa: CATWGGSLDTEAFF
v_call: TRBV30; d_call: NA; j_call: TRBJ1-1; clone_size: NA; cdr3_aa: CAWMAGAGEAFF
v_call: TRBV5-4; d_call: TRBD2; j_call: TRBJ2-5; clone_size: few; cdr3_aa: CASSQGTSGGQWRETQYF
v_call: TRBV5-1; d_call: TRBD1; j_call: TRBJ1-1; clone_size: NA; cdr3_aa: CASSGTGEVNTEAFF
v_call: TRBV10-1; d_call: NA; j_call: TRBJ2-1; clone_size: NA; cdr3_aa: CASSRSRSIYNEQFF
v_call: TRBV6-4; d_call: NA; j_call: TRBJ2-1; clone_size: NA; cdr3_aa: CASSLGVYNEQFF
v_call: TRBV5-1; d_call: NA; j_call: TRBJ1-5; clone_size: NA; cdr3_aa: CASSLVGGDQPQHF
v_call: TRBV11-2; d_call: TRBD1; j_call: TRBJ1-2; clone_size: NA; cdr3_aa: CASSFSGTEANYGYTF
v_call: TRBV30; d_call: NA; j_call: TRBJ1-2; clone_size: NA; cdr3_aa: CAWSPGFLYGYTF
v_call: TRBV16; d_call: NA; j_call: TRBJ1-6; clone_size: NA; cdr3_aa: CASGGQYNSPLHF
v_call: TRBV6-4; d_call: TRBD1; j_call: TRBJ2-6; clone_size: NA; cdr3_aa: CASSQGASSGANVLTF
v_call: TRBV29-1; d_call: NA; j_call: TRBJ2-1; clone_size: NA; cdr3_aa: CSVEWQGYNEQFF
v_call: TRBV6-1; d_call: TRBD2; j_call: TRBJ2-1; clone_size: NA; cdr3_aa: CASSGGTSGVDNEQFF
v_call: TRBV27; d_call: TRBD2; j_call: TRBJ2-3; clone_size: NA; cdr3_aa: CASSPGLAGGRTDTQYF